These 14 T cell receptor beta chains originate from one sample sequenced in a study of graft-versus-host responses after intestinal transplantation. Their antigens are not known. Using immunoSEQ multiplex PCR, the repertoire was profiled, and TCRdb retains in-frame clones only, with some absent. Altogether 93,000 or so clones are present, approximately 93% being singletons, with the ten largest covering more than 0.95%. The sample consisted of unstimulated CD8+ T cells sorted from spleen or lymph node cells, taken before intestinal transplant. Receptor source: a human donor who received an intestinal transplant.

This clone was seen a single time. The V call is TRBV19, the J call TRBJ2-1, with D possibly matching TRBD2 (6 bases). The CDR3 sequence is 12 residues long. Germline V CDR1 and CDR2: LNHDA, SQIVND (reference sequence). V was trimmed by 3 bases and J by 9 bases, leaving 9 bases between them. The CDR3 coding sequence is TGTGCCAGTAGTATGGGAGGTAGTGAGCAGTTCTTC. It codes for CASSMGGSEQFF.

This clone was counted a single time. The chain is built from TRBV2 and TRBJ1-3; D gene ambiguous. CDR3 length: 14 amino acids. Trimming took 8 bases from V and 4 from J, leaving 15 bases between them. Germline CDR1 SNHLY, CDR2 FYNNEI. The CDR3 DNA reads TGTGCCAGCGATCCCGAGATTTCAGGAAACACCATATATTTT. Amino acids: CASDPEISGNTIYF.

The chain has TRBV6-5 and TRBJ1-5, with D tentatively TRBD1 (5 bases). V was cut by 8 bases and J by 3 bases, with 11 bases left in between. Germline values: CDR1 MNHEY, CDR2 SVGAGI. The CDR3 is 13 residues long. This chain's CDR3 is CASQGSLNQPQHF. The CDR3 DNA reads as TGTGCCAGCCAGGGCAGCCTCAATCAGCCCCAGCATTTT.

This clone was detected once. V is TRBV2 and J is TRBJ2-1; the D is unclear. Germline V gene data show CDR1 as SNHLY and CDR2 as FYNNEI. The V end was cut by 6 bases, the J end by 6 bases, with 15 bases between. The CDR3 spans 14 residues. The CDR3 nucleotides read TGTGCCAGCAGGGACGGGTCATCGGGCAATGAGCAGTTCTTC. Its protein is CASRDGSSGNEQFF.

The chain employs TRBV6-5 and TRBJ2-2; D not certain. Germline CDR1 MNHEY, CDR2 SVGAGI. The CDR3 contains 14 residues. Trimming pared 5 bases from V and 1 base from J, leaving 8 bases between. In DNA, the CDR3 is TGTGCCAGCAGTGAATGGGAGAACACCGGGGAGCTGTTTTTT. Its protein is CASSEWENTGELFF.

The CDR3 reads CASNIYGGEQYF. The CDR3 DNA reads TGTGCCAGCAACATCTACGGCGGTGAGCAGTACTTC. This sequence joins TRBV5-7 and TRBJ2-7; D gene uncertain. TRBV5-7 qualifies as an ORF whose function is uncertain. The CDR3 extends over 12 amino acids. V lost 6 bases and J lost 7, with 14 bases in between.

The chain's CDR3 is CASSEDRGLRSPLHF. In DNA form, the CDR3 reads TGCGCCAGCAGTGAGGACAGGGGATTAAGGTCACCCCTCCACTTT. The genes are TRBV10-2 and TRBJ1-6, with 8 bases that match TRBD1. With V trimmed by 2 bases and J by 10 bases, 7 bases remained unmatched. The germline V gene has CDR1 WSHSY and CDR2 SAAADI. This CDR3 contains 15 residues.

CDR3 in amino acids: CASSPVAGGATTGELFF. DNA of the CDR3: TGTGCCAGCAGCCCCGTAGCGGGGGGGGCCACTACCGGGGAGCTGTTTTTT. V gene TRBV11-2 combines with J gene TRBJ2-2; 11 nucleotides agree with TRBD2. J was trimmed by 5 bases and V by 5 bases; bases with no gene match: 10. The germline CDR1 and CDR2 sequences are SGHAT and FQNNGV. This CDR3 is 17 amino acids long.

The J gene is TRBJ1-1, the V gene TRBV6-5, with D hard to call. CDR1 is MNHEY and CDR2 is SVGAGI in the germline V gene. CDR3 size: 12 residues. V lost 5 bases and J 4 bases, leaving 8 bases between the germline ends. The CDR3 DNA reads as TGTGCCAGCAGTGGCTCCGGCACTGAAGCTTTCTTT. This translates into CASSGSGTEAFF.

The rearrangement joins TRBV10-3 to TRBJ1-4, with D maybe TRBD1 (6 bases). With 2 bases removed from V and 6 bases from J, the gap between germline ends came to 19 bases. The CDR3 covers 17 residues. Germline V lookup: CDR1 ENHRY, CDR2 SYGVKD. The CDR3 is CAISEPLITGKHEKLFF. CDR3 DNA sequence: TGTGCCATCAGTGAGCCCCTTATAACAGGGAAACATGAAAAACTGTTTTTT.

The chain combines TRBV6-5 with TRBJ1-2; D possibly corresponds to TRBD1 (6 bases). The CDR3 sequence is 15 residues long. Trimming left V 4 bases short and J 7 bases short, with 19 bases between. Looked up from germline, CDR1 is MNHEY and CDR2 is SVGAGI. CDR3 protein: CASSSQGLGGPGYTF. The CDR3 region has the DNA TGTGCCAGCAGTTCCCAGGGTCTCGGGGGGCCTGGCTACACCTTC.

V is TRBV7-6 and J is TRBJ2-1, with a weak D call TRBD1 (5 bases). This CDR3 has 14 amino acids. Trimming cost V 1 base and J 8 bases, with 12 bases left between them. The germline CDR1 and CDR2 sequences are SGHVS and FNYEAQ. The CDR3 here is CASSLEAWGDEQFF. CDR3 sequence (DNA): TGTGCCAGCAGCTTAGAGGCGTGGGGCGATGAGCAGTTCTTC.

This rearrangement joins TRBV5-1 to TRBJ2-7; weak D call: TRBD1 (5 bases). This CDR3 contains 11 residues. V was shortened by 7 bases and J by 9 bases, with 14 bases between the two germline ends. Germline CDR1 SGHRS, CDR2 YFSETQ. The CDR3 DNA is TGCGCCAGCTCGACAGCCGATGGGCAGTACTTC. This sequence encodes CASSTADGQYF. Full variable domain (rest looked up from reference TRBV5-1 and TRBJ2-7): KAGVTQTPRYLIKTRGQQVTLSCSPISGHRSVSWYQQTPGQGLQFLFEYFSETQRNKGNFPGRFSGRQFSNSRSEMNVSTLELGDSALYLCASSTADGQYFGPGTRLTVT.

The genes are TRBV11-3 and TRBJ2-5; D ambiguous. The CDR3 sequence is 13 residues long. Trimming removed 5 bases at V and 5 bases at J, with 12 bases between. The V gene's germline CDR1 is SGHNT and CDR2 YENEEA. The chain's CDR3 is CASSPRNSETQYF. DNA of the CDR3: TGTGCCAGCAGCCCCCGTAACTCGGAGACCCAGTACTTC.